Each of the 22 T cell receptor beta chains below was sequenced from the same sample in a study of response to subunit inactivated influenza vaccine. TCRdb itself ran the RT-PCR reads through MiXCR, one entry per CDR3 protein. The data show 400,000 to 650,000 distinct CDR3 sequences, with roughly 7.6% seen just once and around 13% held by the top ten. This material consisted of PBMCs from blood, taken 23 months after vaccination. These receptors came from a man between 50 and 70 years old who received an inactivated influenza vaccine.

This clonotype appeared many times. The genes are TRBV4-3 and TRBJ2-3; the D is unclear. CDR3 length: 13 residues. Germline CDR1 is LGHNA and CDR2 is YSLEER. The V end was cut by 4 bases, the J end by 6 bases, with 11 bases between. The CDR3 DNA is TGCGCCAGCAGCCCCCAGCTGGATGATACGCAGTATTTT. Its protein product is CASSPQLDDTQYF.

This clonotype was recorded a few times. The chain has TRBV7-8 and TRBJ2-7; D unresolved. CDR3 size: 12 residues. Trimming took off 1 base at V and 7 bases at J, with 8 bases between the two ends. Germline V lookup: CDR1 SGHVS, CDR2 FQNEAQ. CDR3 in DNA: TGTGCCAGCAGCTTAGTTCCGACAGAGCAGTACTTC. This codes for CASSLVPTEQYF.

This clonotype was seen repeatedly, ten times or more. The chain is built from TRBV5-1 and TRBJ1-5, with TRBD1 identical over 7 bases. CDR1 is SGHRS and CDR2 is YFSETQ in the germline V gene. Trimming cost V 4 bases and J 7 bases; bases outside gene matches: 11. The length of the CDR3 is 15 residues. The CDR3 DNA reads TGCGCCAGCAGCGAAGAGACAGGGTCTTACCAGCCCCAGCATTTT. Translated: CASSEETGSYQPQHF.

This clonotype has a handful of counts. This chain uses TRBV4-3 with TRBJ1-3, with D possibly TRBD1 on 5 matching bases. In germline, CDR1 is LGHNA, CDR2 YSLEER. The V and J ends lost 4 bases and 0 bases respectively, with 10 bases between them. There are 15 residues in the CDR3. DNA of the CDR3: TGCGCCAGCAGCCGAGAACAGGACTCTGGAAACACCATATATTTT. Amino acids: CASSREQDSGNTIYF.

This chain uses TRBV3-1 with TRBJ2-4; no definite D call. CDR1 LGHDT and CDR2 YNNKEL come from the germline V gene (reference sequence). The CDR3 has 15 amino acids. With 3 bases removed from V and 6 bases from J, the gap between germline ends came to 15 bases. CDR3 sequence: CASSHPVVKGNIQYF. The CDR3 nucleotides are TGTGCCAGCAGCCATCCCGTGGTGAAGGGAAACATTCAGTACTTC.

This clonotype was found many times. The V gene is TRBV18, the J gene TRBJ2-2, with D perhaps given as TRBD1 or TRBD2 (5 bases each). Deletions cut 6 bases from V and 5 bases from J, with 16 bases between. From germline, CDR1 is KGHSH and CDR2 LQKENI. The CDR3 has 15 amino acids. The CDR3 reads CASSARGGWTGELFF. CDR3 sequence (DNA): TGTGCCAGCTCCGCCCGGGGCGGCTGGACCGGGGAGCTGTTTTTT.

This clonotype was seen a few times. The chain links TRBV28 to TRBJ1-1; tentative D call: TRBD1 (6 bases). Germline V lookup: CDR1 MDHEN, CDR2 SYDVKM. The CDR3 runs 14 residues. The V and J ends lost 6 bases and 2 bases respectively, with 13 bases between them. CDR3 DNA sequence: TGTGCCAGCAGCCCCACAGGGTACAACACTGAAGCTTTCTTT. It yields the protein CASSPTGYNTEAFF.

This chain joins TRBV5-1 and TRBJ2-3, with 8 bases aligning to TRBD1. V dropped 4 bases and J dropped 1; count of bases not matched to a gene: 2. The CDR3 is 14 residues long. Germline CDR1 reads SGHRS; CDR2 reads YFSETQ. The CDR3 is CASSKDRGTDTQYF. The CDR3, as DNA: TGCGCCAGCAGCAAGGACAGGGGCACAGATACGCAGTATTTT.

This clonotype was counted ten times or more. The chain links TRBV28 to TRBJ2-2, with 11 bases lining up with TRBD2. This CDR3 contains 19 residues. The V gene end was trimmed by 3 bases and the J gene end by 0 bases; junction bases not matched to a gene: 9. Germline CDR1 is MDHEN and CDR2 is SYDVKM. CDR3 loop: CASSFPTSGATTNTGELFF. Here the CDR3 DNA reads TGTGCCAGCAGTTTCCCGACTAGCGGGGCCACTACGAACACCGGGGAGCTGTTTTTT.

The chain couples TRBV6-5 to TRBJ2-1; 7 nucleotides align to TRBD2. J gave up 0 bases and V 4 bases, and 9 bases lay outside the gene matches. Germline-derived CDR1 and CDR2 are MNHEY and SVGAGI. The CDR3 runs to 17 residues. The CDR3 DNA reads TGTGCCAGCAGTTCGACGACTAGCCCTAGCTCCTACAATGAGCAGTTCTTC. Translated: CASSSTTSPSSYNEQFF.

V usage is TRBV7-2 and J usage is TRBJ2-7; D unresolved. Trimming took off 6 bases at V and 5 bases at J, with 14 bases between the two ends. CDR3 length: 13 residues. Germline CDR1 is SGHTA and CDR2 is FQGNSA. The CDR3 DNA reads TGTGCCAGCAGTTACCACCCAGGAGACGAGCAGTACTTC. This encodes CASSYHPGDEQYF.

The rearrangement links TRBV20-1 to TRBJ1-2; 7 nucleotides match TRBD1. CDR1 and CDR2 from the germline V gene are DFQATT and SNEGSKA (reference sequence). Trimming took 3 bases from V and 3 from J; bases not matched to a gene: 10. This CDR3 region has 15 residues. CDR3 nucleotide sequence: TGCAGTGCTAGGGAAGGGACAGCAGGGGACTATGGCTACACCTTC. Encoded protein: CSAREGTAGDYGYTF.

The CDR3 reads CSARDGTGSYNEQFF. Here the CDR3 DNA reads TGCAGTGCTAGAGATGGGACAGGCTCCTACAATGAGCAGTTCTTC. The chain employs TRBV20-1 and TRBJ2-1; 8 bases agree with TRBD1. The CDR3 spans 15 residues. CDR1 DFQATT and CDR2 SNEGSKA come from the germline V gene (reference sequence). J was trimmed by 0 bases and V by 0 bases; bases with no gene match: 1.

This clonotype has more than one count but fewer than ten. The V gene is TRBV20-1, the J gene TRBJ2-7, with D tentatively TRBD1 or TRBD2 (6 bases each). This CDR3 is 12 amino acids long. Between the trimmed V and J ends, which lost 6 bases and 2 bases, there was a span of 11 bases. Germline V gene sequence: CDR1 DFQATT, CDR2 SNEGSKA (reference sequence). CDR3 amino acids: CSATRGPYEQYF. The CDR3 nucleotides read TGCAGTGCAACTCGGGGGCCCTACGAGCAGTACTTC.

This clonotype was seen a few times. The rearrangement joins TRBV20-1 to TRBJ2-7; maybe TRBD2 (6 bases). Per the germline V gene, CDR1 is DFQATT and CDR2 is SNEGSKA (reference sequence). V lost 4 bases, J lost 7 bases, and 14 bases lay in between. This CDR3 is 12 amino acids long. The CDR3: CSAKPTSREQYF. CDR3 coding DNA: TGCAGTGCTAAGCCGACTAGTAGGGAGCAGTACTTC.

This chain links TRBV5-4 with TRBJ2-4; 8 nucleotides line up with TRBD2. The CDR3 sequence is 16 residues long. Germline CDR1 is SGHNT and CDR2 is YYREEE (reference sequence). V shed 4 bases, J shed 1 base, and the junction held 7 bases outside the gene matches. CDR3 amino acids: CASSPPGGLAKNIQYF. CDR3 DNA sequence: TGTGCCAGCAGCCCACCGGGGGGGCTGGCCAAAAACATTCAGTACTTC.

This clonotype appeared a few times. V and J are TRBV7-3 and TRBJ2-5, with 8 bases matching TRBD2. V shed 4 bases, J shed 7 bases, and the junction held 5 bases outside the gene matches. Germline V CDR1 and CDR2: SGHTA, FQGTGA. The CDR3 consists of 13 residues. The CDR3 DNA sequence: TGTGCCAGCAGCTCGACTAGCGTGGGGACCCAGTACTTC. Translated: CASSSTSVGTQYF.

This clonotype showed up just a few times. The chain joins TRBV7-8 to TRBJ2-1, with D tentatively TRBD2 (5 bases). Germline loops: CDR1 SGHVS, CDR2 FQNEAQ. The CDR3 length is 15 residues. Trimming removed 7 bases from V and 4 bases from J, with 17 bases in between. In DNA form, the CDR3 reads TGTGCCAGCACGCTCGCCGGCGGGCTGTACAATGAGCAGTTCTTC. Amino acid sequence: CASTLAGGLYNEQFF.

The table lists this clonotype with a few counts. The genes are TRBV28 and TRBJ2-2; D is perhaps TRBD2 (5 bases). The CDR3 contains 15 residues. Germline CDR1 is MDHEN and CDR2 is SYDVKM. V was cut by 2 bases and J by 10 bases, with 17 bases left in between. The CDR3 DNA is TGTGCCAGCAGTTTACGCGGGCCTAGCCTCCCGGAGCTGTTTTTT. Residues: CASSLRGPSLPELFF.

The table lists this clonotype with a few counts. The V gene is TRBV20-1, the J gene TRBJ2-5; TRBD2 matches at 10 bases. The CDR3 loop spans 17 amino acids. Germline CDR1 is DFQATT and CDR2 is SNEGSKA (reference sequence). After removal of 0 bases from V and 4 bases from J, the junction contained 11 bases not matched to a gene. The CDR3 reads CSARDRPSGRARETQYF. DNA for the CDR3: TGCAGTGCTAGAGATCGACCCAGCGGGAGGGCGAGAGAGACCCAGTACTTC.

This clonotype came up a few times. The chain couples TRBV7-3 to TRBJ2-6; no clear D. Germline V gene sequence: CDR1 SGHTA, CDR2 FQGTGA. V was pared by 5 bases and J by 0 bases, with 8 bases between. The CDR3 has 15 amino acids. This CDR3 reads CASSDFHSGANVLTF. The CDR3 DNA reads as TGTGCCAGCAGCGATTTTCACTCTGGGGCCAACGTCCTGACTTTC.

This chain links TRBV18 with TRBJ1-5; 7 bases map to TRBD1. V was clipped by 6 bases and J by 1 base; unmatched bases: 6. The CDR3 loop spans 15 amino acids. Germline values: CDR1 KGHSH, CDR2 LQKENI. This chain's CDR3 is CASSRQGWSNQPQHF. The CDR3 nucleotides are TGTGCCAGCTCTAGACAGGGATGGAGCAATCAGCCCCAGCATTTT.